A selection of T cell receptor beta chains follows, all from one sample in a study of blood T cell repertoires in COVID-19. Only in-frame clones appear in the TCRdb table, and some are missing; sequencing was by immunoSEQ multiplex PCR. Among some 78,000 clones, about nine tenths were seen once, and the ten largest hold 12%. The specimen sequenced was peripheral blood. These receptors all stem from a man aged 65 to 79 with active or convalescent COVID-19. Each CDR3 is given with its conserved first and last residue. The D gene is left open where the match is weak. Only part of the rows carry a size: once, few, many, or a class if the clone is expanded.

CDR3 protein: CASGGDTEAFF; CDR3 DNA: TGTGCCAGCGGGGGGGACACTGAAGCTTTCTTT; clone size: few; D gene: .; J gene: TRBJ1-1; V gene: TRBV27
CDR3 protein: CASSLPAGAYNEQFF; CDR3 DNA: TGTGCCAGCAGTTTACCGGCCGGGGCCTACAATGAGCAGTTCTTC; clone size: .; D gene: .; J gene: TRBJ2-1; V gene: TRBV28
CDR3 protein: CASSLSLAGGQETQYF; CDR3 DNA: TGTGCCAGCAGCTTGTCATTGGCGGGGGGGCAAGAGACCCAGTACTTC; clone size: once; D gene: TRBD2; J gene: TRBJ2-5; V gene: TRBV5-5
CDR3 protein: CASSVQGAGGELFF; CDR3 DNA: TGCGCCAGCAGCGTACAGGGGGCAGGCGGGGAGCTGTTTTTT; clone size: .; D gene: TRBD1; J gene: TRBJ2-2; V gene: TRBV5-1
CDR3 protein: CASSESGAIGIGELFF; CDR3 DNA: TGTGCCAGCAGTGAAAGCGGGGCCATAGGGATCGGGGAGCTGTTTTTT; clone size: .; D gene: TRBD2; J gene: TRBJ2-2; V gene: TRBV2
CDR3 protein: CASSTTGQGVYGYTF; CDR3 DNA: TGTGCCAGCAGCACGACAGGACAGGGTGTCTATGGCTACACCTTC; clone size: .; D gene: TRBD1; J gene: TRBJ1-2; V gene: TRBV5-6
CDR3 protein: CASSLDWSSYEQYF; CDR3 DNA: TGTGCCAGCAGCTTAGATTGGAGCTCCTACGAGCAGTACTTC; clone size: .; D gene: .; J gene: TRBJ2-7; V gene: TRBV7-2
CDR3 protein: CASSYSSGGGQTSPPDTQYF; CDR3 DNA: TGTGCCAGCAGTTACTCGAGTGGGGGGGGCCAGACTTCCCCCCCAGATACGCAGTATTTT; clone size: .; D gene: .; J gene: TRBJ2-3; V gene: TRBV6-2/TRBV6-3
CDR3 protein: CASSERGGTADTQYF; CDR3 DNA: TGTGCCAGCAGTGAAAGGGGAGGGACTGCAGATACGCAGTATTTT; clone size: .; D gene: TRBD2; J gene: TRBJ2-3; V gene: TRBV6-4
CDR3 protein: CSVGGQGLASGNTIYF; CDR3 DNA: TGCAGCGTTGGGGGACAGGGCTTGGCGTCTGGAAACACCATATATTTT; clone size: .; D gene: TRBD1; J gene: TRBJ1-3; V gene: TRBV29-1
CDR3 protein: CASSPSSREGYTF; CDR3 DNA: TGCGCCAGCAGCCCCTCTTCGCGAGAAGGCTACACCTTC; clone size: .; D gene: .; J gene: TRBJ1-2; V gene: TRBV5-1
CDR3 protein: CASSLIFGRNYGYTF; CDR3 DNA: TGTGCCAGTAGTTTAATCTTTGGGAGAAACTATGGCTACACCTTC; clone size: .; D gene: .; J gene: TRBJ1-2; V gene: TRBV19
CDR3 protein: CASRDSRGGPQHF; CDR3 DNA: TGTGCCAGCCGCGACAGCCGCGGGGGTCCCCAGCATTTT; clone size: .; D gene: .; J gene: TRBJ1-5; V gene: TRBV18
CDR3 protein: CASSSPSTGTYDEQYF; CDR3 DNA: TGCGCCAGCAGCTCCCCATCGACAGGGACGTACGACGAGCAGTACTTC; clone size: .; D gene: TRBD1; J gene: TRBJ2-7; V gene: TRBV5-1
CDR3 protein: CASSSMEGSSYEQYF; CDR3 DNA: TGTGCCAGCAGTTCTATGGAGGGGAGCTCCTACGAGCAGTACTTC; clone size: .; D gene: .; J gene: TRBJ2-7; V gene: TRBV6-5
CDR3 protein: CASSQEPLGVGELFF; CDR3 DNA: TGCGCCAGCAGCCAAGAACCTTTGGGAGTCGGGGAGCTGTTTTTT; clone size: .; D gene: .; J gene: TRBJ2-2; V gene: TRBV4-3
CDR3 protein: CASSPLKLWADTEAFF; CDR3 DNA: TGCGCCAGCAGCCCCCTAAAATTGTGGGCAGACACTGAAGCTTTCTTT; clone size: .; D gene: .; J gene: TRBJ1-1; V gene: TRBV5-1
CDR3 protein: CATSDRWSSPSTDTQYF; CDR3 DNA: TGTGCCACCAGTGATCGCTGGAGTTCGCCTAGCACAGATACGCAGTATTTT; clone size: .; D gene: .; J gene: TRBJ2-3; V gene: TRBV24-1
CDR3 protein: CASSAVSGGAGSPGELFF; CDR3 DNA: TGTGCCAGCAGCGCTGTAAGCGGGGGGGCCGGTTCTCCCGGGGAGCTGTTTTTT; clone size: .; D gene: TRBD2; J gene: TRBJ2-2; V gene: TRBV7-2
CDR3 protein: CASSYFAGTGANVLTF; CDR3 DNA: TGTGCCAGCAGTTACTTTGCCGGTACTGGGGCCAACGTCCTGACTTTC; clone size: .; D gene: .; J gene: TRBJ2-6; V gene: TRBV6-5
CDR3 protein: CASSPPGQPYEQYF; CDR3 DNA: TGTGCCAGCTCACCACCGGGACAGCCCTACGAGCAGTACTTC; clone size: .; D gene: TRBD1; J gene: TRBJ2-7; V gene: TRBV18
CDR3 protein: CASSEGTGFSPLHF; CDR3 DNA: TGTGCCAGCAGTGAGGGGACAGGGTTTTCACCCCTCCACTTT; clone size: .; D gene: TRBD1; J gene: TRBJ1-6; V gene: TRBV25-1
CDR3 protein: CASSPTAGAGQPQHF; CDR3 DNA: TGTGCCAGCAGCCCCACGGCGGGGGCGGGTCAGCCCCAGCATTTT; clone size: .; D gene: .; J gene: TRBJ1-5; V gene: TRBV5-4
CDR3 protein: CASSPGSRHGGEQFF; CDR3 DNA: TGTGCCAGCTCACCGGGCAGTCGTCACGGGGGTGAGCAGTTCTTC; clone size: .; D gene: .; J gene: TRBJ2-1; V gene: TRBV18
CDR3 protein: CASRDGRGNYNEQFF; CDR3 DNA: TGTGCCAGTAGAGATGGCAGGGGCAACTACAATGAGCAGTTCTTC; clone size: .; D gene: .; J gene: TRBJ2-1; V gene: TRBV19
CDR3 protein: CASSLDPGSETQYF; CDR3 DNA: TGCGCCAGCAGCTTGGACCCAGGGTCAGAGACCCAGTACTTC; clone size: .; D gene: .; J gene: TRBJ2-5; V gene: TRBV5-1
CDR3 protein: CASNPRYGYTF; CDR3 DNA: TGTGCCAGCAATCCGAGATATGGCTACACCTTC; clone size: .; D gene: .; J gene: TRBJ1-2; V gene: TRBV19
CDR3 protein: CASSQDRLAYYGYTF; CDR3 DNA: TGCGCCAGCAGCCAAGACAGGCTAGCCTACTATGGCTACACCTTC; clone size: .; D gene: .; J gene: TRBJ1-2; V gene: TRBV4-3
CDR3 protein: CASSEKGGSGNTIYF; CDR3 DNA: TGTGCCAGCAGCGAGAAGGGAGGCTCTGGAAACACCATATATTTT; clone size: .; D gene: .; J gene: TRBJ1-3; V gene: TRBV9
CDR3 protein: CASKVRGTHEQYF; CDR3 DNA: TGTGCCAGCAAAGTGCGGGGGACCCACGAGCAGTACTTC; clone size: .; D gene: TRBD2; J gene: TRBJ2-7; V gene: TRBV5-4
CDR3 protein: CASSLVNYEQYF; CDR3 DNA: TGTGCCAGCAGCTTAGTCAACTACGAGCAGTACTTC; clone size: .; D gene: .; J gene: TRBJ2-7; V gene: TRBV7-2
CDR3 protein: CASSFPDSPYGYTF; CDR3 DNA: TGCGCCAGCAGCTTCCCGGACAGTCCCTATGGCTACACCTTC; clone size: .; D gene: .; J gene: TRBJ1-2; V gene: TRBV5-1
CDR3 protein: CASSLWQGATGANVLTF; CDR3 DNA: TGTGCCAGCAGTTTATGGCAGGGGGCAACGGGGGCCAACGTCCTGACTTTC; clone size: .; D gene: TRBD1; J gene: TRBJ2-6; V gene: TRBV28